This T cell receptor beta chain was captured in a study of blood T cell repertoires in COVID-19. Study background: Spain, Italy and the United States supplied samples that represented acute and convalescent COVID-19.

Source study methods: Amplification with reference gene primers provided the estimates of nucleated cell counts. Here immunoSEQ multiplex PCR was the method, and the copy in TCRdb shows in-frame clones only, minus some. For V, J and clone size, that table is used; D and trimming come from the DNA. The sample yields under 250,000 clones, 70% to 90% seen once. This clone was seen a single time. CDR3 length equals 13 residues. V gave up 3 bases and J gave up 6 bases, with 10 bases separating them. Germline loops: CDR1 SGHTS, CDR2 YDEGEE. Seattle patients were enrolled during active infection and followed longitudinally.

The TCR originated in a man aged 45-65 years with COVID-19, enrolled during active disease. Sequenced input: peripheral blood. The chain couples TRBV5-8 to TRBJ1-5, with D unresolved. Written as DNA, the CDR3 is TGTGCCAGCAGCTCGATCTCCGGTCAGCCCCAGCATTTT. Its translation is CASSSISGQPQHF.